Listed below are T cell receptor beta chains from one sample, sequenced in a study of blood T cell repertoires in COVID-19. Method: immunoSEQ multiplex PCR; TCRdb's copy keeps in-frame clones and lacks some. This sample has approximately 110,000 clones, with 69% found just once. Input material: peripheral blood. The source of these receptors is an elderly man with acute or convalescent COVID-19. The CDR3 runs from the conserved cysteine through the conserved F or W. A D gene is named only where the DNA matches it firmly. Clone size is shown for a subset of rows, as once, few, many or a class of expanded clone.

d_call,v_call,clone_size,j_call,cdr3_aa,cdr3_nt
TRBD2,TRBV3-1/TRBV3-2,few,TRBJ2-1,CASSPFTSGSHNEQFF,TGTGCCAGCAGCCCGTTCACTAGCGGGAGTCACAATGAGCAGTTCTTC
TRBD1,TRBV5-6,-,TRBJ1-6,CASSLARTGSSYNSPLHF,TGTGCCAGCAGCTTGGCAAGGACAGGGAGCTCCTATAATTCACCCCTCCACTTT
TRBD2,TRBV29-1,few,TRBJ2-7,CSVWTSPGEQYF,TGCAGCGTTTGGACTAGTCCTGGTGAGCAGTACTTC
-,TRBV7-2,-,TRBJ2-3,CASSPSTDTQYF,TGTGCCAGCAGCCCGAGCACAGATACGCAGTATTTT
-,TRBV24-1,-,TRBJ2-5,CATLGRPETQYF,TGTGCCACCTTGGGCCGCCCAGAGACCCAGTACTTC
-,TRBV19,many,TRBJ2-2,CASSIEAYTGELFF,TGTGCCAGTAGTATAGAGGCCTACACCGGGGAGCTGTTTTTT
TRBD2,TRBV10-3,-,TRBJ2-7,CAISGTSGTYEQYF,TGTGCCATCAGTGGGACTAGCGGGACCTACGAGCAGTACTTC
-,TRBV29-1,few,TRBJ1-2,CSVGEGVGYTF,TGCAGCGTTGGGGAAGGGGTCGGCTACACCTTC
TRBD2,TRBV28,once,TRBJ2-5,CASRSGTSLGTQYF,TGTGCCAGCAGGTCCGGGACTAGCTTGGGGACCCAGTACTTC
TRBD2,TRBV6-6,-,TRBJ2-7,CASSRPGLADYEQYF,TGTGCCAGCAGCCGACCGGGACTAGCGGATTACGAGCAGTACTTC
TRBD1,TRBV28,few,TRBJ1-6,CASSFSDRADSPLHF,TGTGCCAGCAGTTTTTCTGACAGGGCGGATTCACCCCTCCACTTT
-,TRBV2,-,TRBJ1-1,CASSEGGDTEAFF,TGTGCCAGCAGTGAGGGAGGGGACACTGAAGCTTTCTTT
TRBD1,TRBV6-6,-,TRBJ1-5,CASSPYSGTEPNYSNQPQHF,TGTGCCAGCAGTCCCTACTCCGGGACAGAACCCAATTATAGCAATCAGCCCCAGCATTTT